This TCR beta chain was sequenced during a study of cytomegalovirus exposure and HLA in healthy donors. Points from the study as a whole: Evidence from a later analysis indicated that most CMV-associated TCR beta chains looked HLA-restricted. Accounts indicate the classifier identified cytomegalovirus status with strong specificity and sensitivity. In terms of immune exposure information, only CMV serostatus was available.

In its sample, this clone was seen a few times. The antigen remains unidentified. The length of the CDR3 is 11 residues. Per germline, CDR1 SNHLY and CDR2 FYNNEI. V was shortened by 8 bases and J by 3 bases, with 5 bases between the two germline ends. The PCR ran on 60 Vbeta and 13 Jbeta primers. The data were produced by immunoSEQ multiplex PCR, yet TCRdb's version contains in-frame clones alone and is incomplete. The data hold some 41,000 clones, with 51% observed a single time. The specimen was PBMCs. This chain links TRBV2 with TRBJ2-1; no clear D. This receptor was obtained from a man between 60 and 75 years old in good health and CMV-seronegative. CDR3 sequence: CASFYYNEQFF. In DNA form, the CDR3 reads TGTGCCAGCTTTTACTACAATGAGCAGTTCTTC.